What follows are 24 T cell receptor beta chains derived from one specimen sequenced in a study of CD8+ T cells in alopecia areata. As to treatment: oral pan-JAK inhibitor, 5-10 mg twice daily. RNA was extracted and reverse transcribed into cDNA as the sequencing template. The repertoire was sequenced with immunoSEQ multiplex PCR; TCRdb's copy has only in-frame clones and lacks some. The sample contains 150,000 to 200,000 clones, less than 75% of which appear only once. The specimen was CD4+ T cells sorted from blood, collected at approximately week 56, from a patient treated with tofacitinib. The receptors were sampled from a human donor with alopecia areata.

The V and J genes are TRBV29-1 and TRBJ2-7, with a weak D call TRBD2 (7 bases). V lost 3 bases, J lost 4 bases, and 13 bases lay in between. The CDR3 is 13 residues long. Germline CDR1 reads SQVTM; CDR2 reads ANQGSEA. CDR3 bases: TGCAGCGTTGACGGGGGGCAAGGGTACGAGCAGTACTTC. Translated: CSVDGGQGYEQYF.

This chain links TRBV7-9 with TRBJ1-1; tentative D call: TRBD1 (6 bases). Per germline, CDR1 SEHNR and CDR2 FQNEAQ (reference sequence). The CDR3 runs to 13 residues. The V end was cut by 10 bases, the J end by 2 bases, with 14 bases between. CDR3 sequence reads: CATWTDLNTEAFF. In nucleotides, the CDR3 is TGTGCCACCTGGACAGATCTAAACACTGAAGCTTTCTTT.

J is TRBJ2-7 and V is TRBV6-5; 9 bases agree with TRBD1. Germline-derived CDR1 and CDR2 are MNHEY and SVGAGI. CDR3 length: 14 residues. V gave up 1 base and J gave up 3 bases; unmatched junction bases: 1. CDR3 sequence reads: CASSYWDRDYEQYF. The CDR3 DNA reads as TGTGCCAGCAGTTACTGGGACAGGGACTACGAGCAGTACTTC.

This rearrangement joins TRBV27 to TRBJ2-5; 11 bases are a match to TRBD2. In germline, CDR1 is MNHEY, CDR2 SMNVEV (reference sequence). CDR3 size: 16 residues. The V and J ends lost 2 bases and 2 bases, in that order; junction bases with no gene match: 4. The DNA of the CDR3 is TGTGCCAGCAGTTTAAGTCTAGCGGGGGGTCAAGAGACCCAGTACTTC. Translated, it gives CASSLSLAGGQETQYF.

This clone has a handful of counts. The V call is TRBV30, the J call TRBJ2-3; 7 bases fit TRBD2. V shed 0 bases and J 7 bases; nucleotides not matched to a gene: 7. The CDR3 contains 14 residues. The germline CDR1 and CDR2 sequences are GTSNPN and SVGIG (reference sequence). CDR3 sequence reads: CAWSVGGGTYTQYF. The CDR3 bases are TGTGCCTGGAGTGTTGGCGGGGGTACATATACGCAGTATTTT.

This clone turned up a few times. The chain links TRBV6-6 to TRBJ1-2, with D maybe TRBD1 (5 bases). Trimming shortened V by 2 bases and J by 6 bases, and 10 bases separated the two germline ends. The CDR3 totals 13 residues. The germline V gene has CDR1 MNHNY and CDR2 SVGAGI (reference sequence). The CDR3, as DNA: TGTGCCAGCAGTTACGGGACGGTGGATGGCTACACCTTC. This sequence encodes CASSYGTVDGYTF.

This clone was observed a handful of times. The J gene is TRBJ2-3, the V gene TRBV30; D might be TRBD2 (6 bases). V gave up 2 bases and J gave up 1 base, with 16 bases separating them. The germline V gene encodes CDR1 GTSNPN and CDR2 SVGIG (reference sequence). The CDR3 runs 16 residues. The CDR3 coding sequence is TGTGCCTGGAGTAAACTCCCGGGGGACCGCACAGATACGCAGTATTTT. It codes for CAWSKLPGDRTDTQYF.

V is TRBV30 and J is TRBJ1-1; D is unclear. The CDR3 covers 18 residues. The V and J ends lost 0 bases and 1 base respectively, with 21 bases between them. Germline V gives CDR1 GTSNPN, CDR2 SVGIG (reference sequence). This CDR3 is CAWSVWSRRPAGNTEAFF. For the CDR3, the DNA is TGTGCCTGGAGTGTTTGGTCGCGGAGGCCAGCCGGGAACACTGAAGCTTTCTTT.

V is TRBV30 and J is TRBJ1-5; the D gene is possibly TRBD1 (5 bases). Germline V gives CDR1 GTSNPN, CDR2 SVGIG (reference sequence). Trimming removed 2 bases at V and 7 bases at J, with 15 bases between. The CDR3 has 14 residues. CDR3 loop: CAWSLGKGPQPQHF. The DNA of the CDR3 is TGTGCCTGGAGTTTGGGGAAGGGGCCGCAGCCCCAGCATTTT.

This rearrangement joins TRBV9 to TRBJ1-1, with D perhaps TRBD1 (5 bases). V was pared by 3 bases and J by 4 bases, with 10 bases between. There are 13 residues in the CDR3. CDR1 SGDLS and CDR2 YYNGEE come from the germline V gene. CDR3 sequence: CASSARQSTEAFF. As DNA, the CDR3 is TGTGCCAGCAGCGCCCGACAGAGCACTGAAGCTTTCTTT. The full variable domain, in which reference TRBV9 and TRBJ1-1 provide the parts outside the CDR3, is DSGVTQTPKHLITATGQRVTLRCSPRSGDLSVYWYQQSLDQGLQFLIQYYNGEERAKGNILERFSAQQFPDLHSELNLSSLELGDSALYFCASSARQSTEAFFGQGTRLTVV.

V and J are TRBV4-1 and TRBJ2-2; possible D gene TRBD2, 6 bases. V gave up 0 bases and J gave up 7 bases, with 15 bases separating them. Looked up from germline, CDR1 is MGHRA and CDR2 is YSYEKL. This CDR3 is built from 16 residues. CDR3 residues: CASSQEGRGRSGELFF. DNA of the CDR3: TGCGCCAGCAGCCAAGAGGGGCGGGGAAGAAGCGGGGAGCTGTTTTTT.

The rearrangement uses TRBV7-8 and TRBJ2-7; TRBD1 agrees at 7 bases. CDR1 SGHVS and CDR2 FQNEAQ come from the germline V gene. The J segment lost 2 bases and the V segment lost 2 bases, leaving 3 bases of the junction unmatched. This CDR3 is 14 amino acids long. CDR3 DNA sequence: TGTGCCAGCAGCTTAAGGGACAGTGCCTACGAGCAGTACTTC. It yields the protein CASSLRDSAYEQYF. Supplemented by reference TRBV7-8 and TRBJ2-7, the full variable domain reads GAGVSQSPRYKVAKRGQDVALRCDPISGHVSLFWYQQALGQGPEFLTYFQNEAQLDKSGLPSDRFFAERPEGSVSTLKIQRTQQEDSAVYLCASSLRDSAYEQYFGPGTRLTVT.

The V and J genes are TRBV5-1 and TRBJ2-2; no firm D call. V lost 2 bases, J lost 0 bases, and 5 bases lay in between. CDR3 length equals 14 residues. In germline, CDR1 is SGHRS, CDR2 YFSETQ. The CDR3 reads CASSFDPNTGELFF. CDR3 DNA sequence: TGCGCCAGCAGCTTTGATCCGAACACCGGGGAGCTGTTTTTT.

This chain links TRBV7-9 with TRBJ1-2; no reliable D call. The CDR3 is made up of 15 amino acids. The V end lost 8 bases, the J end lost 5 bases, and 21 bases lay between the germline ends. Germline V gene sequence: CDR1 SEHNR, CDR2 FQNEAQ (reference sequence). CDR3 loop: CASLGRKGARYGYTF. The CDR3 DNA follows: TGTGCCAGCTTAGGCCGGAAGGGAGCTCGATATGGCTACACCTTC. The full variable domain, rest sourced from reference TRBV7-9 and TRBJ1-2, is DTGVSQNPRHKITKRGQNVTFRCDPISEHNRLYWYRQTLGQGPEFLTYFQNEAQLEKSRLLSDRFSAERPKGSFSTLEIQRTEQGDSAMYLCASLGRKGARYGYTFGSGTRLTVV.

V gene TRBV29-1 combines with J gene TRBJ1-2; D is unresolved. The V end was cut by 1 base, the J end by 8 bases, with 5 bases between. The CDR3 sequence is 10 residues long. Germline assignment: CDR1 SQVTM and CDR2 ANQGSEA. Here the CDR3 DNA reads TGCAGCGTTGAAGTGATGGGCTACACCTTC. Amino acids: CSVEVMGYTF.

This clone was counted ten times or more. The genes are TRBV27 and TRBJ2-5; D gene ambiguous. Germline V gene sequence: CDR1 MNHEY, CDR2 SMNVEV (reference sequence). V shed 4 bases and J shed 1 base, with 16 bases lying between them. This CDR3 spans 16 amino acids. The CDR3 is CASSSRRDSLQETQYF. For the CDR3, the DNA is TGTGCCAGCAGTTCCCGCCGCGACTCCCTCCAAGAGACCCAGTACTTC.

The chain couples TRBV4-2 to TRBJ2-2; possible D gene TRBD1, 6 bases. Germline values: CDR1 LGHNA, CDR2 YNFKEQ. The CDR3 has 16 residues. The V end lost 6 bases, the J end lost 5 bases, and 19 bases lay between the germline ends. CDR3: CASSQPGQMITGELFF. The CDR3 DNA sequence: TGTGCCAGCAGTCAACCCGGACAGATGATTACCGGGGAGCTGTTTTTT.

The chain couples TRBV11-2 to TRBJ2-5, with a tentative D call TRBD2 (6 bases). Between the trimmed V and J ends, which lost 5 bases and 4 bases, there was a span of 17 bases. This CDR3 has 15 residues. Germline V gene sequence: CDR1 SGHAT, CDR2 FQNNGV. The DNA of the CDR3 is TGTGCCAGCAGCCTCCGTCTCGCCGGGGGAGAGACCCAGTACTTC. This translates into CASSLRLAGGETQYF.

This clone turned up a few times. The rearrangement uses TRBV7-9 and TRBJ1-6; TRBD1 might be the D (5 bases). Germline V gene data show CDR1 as SEHNR and CDR2 as FQNEAQ (reference sequence). The CDR3 extends over 15 amino acids. V lost 0 bases and J lost 7, with 10 bases in between. CDR3 coding DNA: TGTGCCAGCAGCTTAGCGCGGCAGGGAAATTCACCCCTCCACTTT. This codes for CASSLARQGNSPLHF. Using reference TRBV7-9 and TRBJ1-6 for the parts outside the CDR3, the full variable domain is DTGVSQNPRHKITKRGQNVTFRCDPISEHNRLYWYRQTLGQGPEFLTYFQNEAQLEKSRLLSDRFSAERPKGSFSTLEIQRTEQGDSAMYLCASSLARQGNSPLHFGNGTRLTVT.

The chain uses TRBV6-1 and TRBJ1-2, with D tentatively TRBD1 (6 bases). V dropped 6 bases and J dropped 7 bases, with 12 bases sitting between them. The CDR3 consists of 12 residues. Per the germline V gene, CDR1 is MNHNS and CDR2 is SASEGT. CDR3 in amino acids: CASSGGSAGYTF. The CDR3 DNA sequence: TGTGCCAGCAGCGGGGGCTCTGCTGGCTACACCTTC.

The chain links TRBV7-9 to TRBJ1-1, with D perhaps TRBD1 (5 bases). Per the germline V gene, CDR1 is SEHNR and CDR2 is FQNEAQ (reference sequence). Trimming removed 4 bases from V and 4 bases from J, with 16 bases in between. CDR3 size: 15 residues. The CDR3: CASSSGRQALTEAFF. The CDR3 nucleotides are TGTGCCAGCAGCTCGGGACGTCAGGCACTCACTGAAGCTTTCTTT.

The chain uses TRBV6-5 and TRBJ1-6; 8 nucleotides line up with TRBD1. V trimming: 8 bases; J trimming: 7 bases; junction bases outside the gene matches: 10. Looked up from germline, CDR1 is MNHEY and CDR2 is SVGAGI. The CDR3 sequence is 15 residues long. In DNA, the CDR3 is TGTGCCAGCCTCCCTTACGGACAGGGAAATTCACCCCTCCACTTT. Protein sequence: CASLPYGQGNSPLHF.

This clone was seen only a few times. J is TRBJ1-1 and V is TRBV7-2, with 9 positions matching TRBD1. CDR1 and CDR2 from the germline V gene are SGHTA and FQGNSA. CDR3 length: 14 amino acids. V lost 7 bases to trimming and J lost 4 bases; unmatched junction nucleotides: 7. CDR3 nucleotides: TGTGCCAGCAACCGGGACAGGGCGAGCACTGAAGCTTTCTTT. This codes for CASNRDRASTEAFF.

This chain joins TRBV7-9 and TRBJ1-2; 7 bases agree with TRBD1. Germline V gene data show CDR1 as SEHNR and CDR2 as FQNEAQ (reference sequence). The CDR3 length is 13 residues. V dropped 1 base and J dropped 7; count of bases not matched to a gene: 3. Here the CDR3 DNA reads TGTGCCAGCAGCTTAGAACAGGGGATTGGCTACACCTTC. Protein sequence: CASSLEQGIGYTF.